A single sample is the source of the 2 T cell receptor beta chains below, sequenced in a study of cytomegalovirus exposure and HLA in healthy donors. Researchers ran the PCR with 60 Vbeta and 13 Jbeta primers. The protocol was immunoSEQ multiplex PCR, while the TCRdb copy is restricted to in-frame clones and leaves out a portion. The sample consists of 85,000 to 100,000 clones, around 77% of them appearing once. The sample comprised PBMCs. The receptors originated from a man over 45 in good health and CMV-seropositive.

This clone was observed a handful of times. The J gene is TRBJ2-2, the V gene TRBV15, with 7 bases fitting TRBD1. The germline V gene encodes CDR1 LNHNV and CDR2 YYDKDF (reference sequence). The V segment lost 0 bases and the J segment 1 base; nucleotides outside the gene matches: 2. There are 16 residues in the CDR3. CDR3 amino acids: CATSREGQRNTGELFF. The CDR3 DNA sequence: TGTGCCACCAGCAGAGAGGGACAGAGGAACACCGGGGAGCTGTTTTTT.

This chain links TRBV30 with TRBJ1-4; no clear D gene. V lost 8 bases to trimming and J lost 4 bases, with 20 bases between them. Per the germline V gene, CDR1 is GTSNPN and CDR2 is SVGIG (reference sequence). This CDR3 region has 15 residues. This CDR3 is CATRLRAPYNEKLFF. The DNA of the CDR3 is TGTGCCACTCGCCTGCGGGCCCCCTATAATGAAAAACTGTTTTTT.